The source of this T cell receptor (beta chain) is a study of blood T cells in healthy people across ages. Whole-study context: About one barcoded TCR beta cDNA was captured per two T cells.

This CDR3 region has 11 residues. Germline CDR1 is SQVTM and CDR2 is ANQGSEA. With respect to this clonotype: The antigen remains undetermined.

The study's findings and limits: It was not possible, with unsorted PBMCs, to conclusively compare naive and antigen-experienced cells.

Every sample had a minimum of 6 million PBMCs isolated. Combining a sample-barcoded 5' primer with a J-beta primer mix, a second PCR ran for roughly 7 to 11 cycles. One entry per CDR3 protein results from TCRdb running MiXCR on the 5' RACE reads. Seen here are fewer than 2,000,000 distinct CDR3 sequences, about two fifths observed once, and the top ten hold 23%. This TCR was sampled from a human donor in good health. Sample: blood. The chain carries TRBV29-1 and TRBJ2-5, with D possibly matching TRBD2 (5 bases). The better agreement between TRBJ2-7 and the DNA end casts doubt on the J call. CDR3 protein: CSAGWEDEQYF. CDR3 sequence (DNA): TGCAGCGCGGGATGGGAAGACGAGCAGTACTTC.